This TCR beta chain was found in a study of T cell responses to AZD1222 COVID-19 vaccine. About the research overall: Second doses at about 4 or about 12 weeks were pooled. Overall study findings and caveats: White British ancestry dominated among donors, who included more females, and clonal diversity was possibly underestimated.

Note on this clone: Antigen unknown.

Sequencing was performed with immunoSEQ multiplex PCR; in TCRdb, only in-frame clones are kept and a portion is missing. Counted here are approximately 100,000 clones, around 93% occurring once; the ten biggest clones make up around 8.1%. The CDR3 loop spans 16 amino acids. Germline assignment: CDR1 SGHVS and CDR2 FNYEAQ. The V end was cut by 4 bases, the J end by 4 bases, with 14 bases between. The V gene is TRBV7-6, the J gene TRBJ2-6; D may match TRBD1 or TRBD2 (5 bases each). Sequencing was performed on peripheral blood, taken on day 0 of AZD1222 vaccination. This clonotype was obtained from an adult in good health. The CDR3 DNA reads as TGTGCCAGCAGCTCGGGGCGGGTCGCCGGGGCCAACGTCCTGACTTTC. It encodes CASSSGRVAGANVLTF.